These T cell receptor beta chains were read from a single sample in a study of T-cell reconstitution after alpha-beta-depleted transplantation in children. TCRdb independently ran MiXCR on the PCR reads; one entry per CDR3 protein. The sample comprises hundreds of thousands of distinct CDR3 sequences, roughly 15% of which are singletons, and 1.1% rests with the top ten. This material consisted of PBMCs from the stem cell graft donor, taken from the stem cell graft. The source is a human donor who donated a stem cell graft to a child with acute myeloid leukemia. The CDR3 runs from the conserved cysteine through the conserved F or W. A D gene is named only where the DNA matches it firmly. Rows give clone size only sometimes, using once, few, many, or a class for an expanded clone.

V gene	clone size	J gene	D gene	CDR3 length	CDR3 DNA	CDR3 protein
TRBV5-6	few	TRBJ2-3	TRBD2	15	TGTGCCAGCAGTGGGACTAGCGGTCAGGAAGATACGCAGTATTTT	CASSGTSGQEDTQYF
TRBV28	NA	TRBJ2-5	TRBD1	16	TGTGCCAGCAGTTCCGGAATTTTGGACAGGATGGAGACCCAGTACTTC	CASSSGILDRMETQYF
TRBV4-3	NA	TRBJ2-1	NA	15	TGCGCCAGCAGCCAAGTGGCGGTCTCCTACAATGAGCAGTTCTTC	CASSQVAVSYNEQFF
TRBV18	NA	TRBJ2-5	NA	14	TGTGCCAGCTCACTAAGGGAGCAGTTCGAGACCCAGTACTTC	CASSLREQFETQYF
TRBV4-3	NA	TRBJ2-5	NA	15	TGCGCCAGCAGCCAAGGGACACACCCAAAAGAGACCCAGTACTTC	CASSQGTHPKETQYF
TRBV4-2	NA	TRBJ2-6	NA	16	TGTGCCAGCAGCGAAGGGGCCGGGTTAGGGGCCAACGTCCTGACTTTC	CASSEGAGLGANVLTF
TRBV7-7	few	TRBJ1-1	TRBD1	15	TGTGCCAGCAGCCCATGGGGACAGGGAGAGACTGAAGCTTTCTTT	CASSPWGQGETEAFF
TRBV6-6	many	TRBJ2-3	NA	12	TGTGCCAGCAGTCTCCGAATCGGGACGCAGTATTTT	CASSLRIGTQYF
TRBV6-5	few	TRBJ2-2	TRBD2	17	TGTGCCAGCAGTTTTGGACTAGCGGGGGGTAACACCGGGGAGCTGTTTTTT	CASSFGLAGGNTGELFF
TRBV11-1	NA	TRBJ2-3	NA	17	TGTGCCATTCGTACCGGCCGACACTACGGTCCGACAGATACGCAGTATTTT	CAIRTGRHYGPTDTQYF
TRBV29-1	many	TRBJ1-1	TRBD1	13	TGCAGCTTCCAGACAGGGGAGGGCACTGAAGCTTTCTTT	CSFQTGEGTEAFF
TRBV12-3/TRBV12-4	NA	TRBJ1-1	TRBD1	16	TGTGCCAGCAGTTTGGTCGCCCGGACAGGGCCCACTGAAGCTTTCTTT	CASSLVARTGPTEAFF
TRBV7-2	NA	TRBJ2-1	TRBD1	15	TGTGCCAGCAGCTCCTGGGACAGGCCGGACAATGAGCAGTTCTTC	CASSSWDRPDNEQFF
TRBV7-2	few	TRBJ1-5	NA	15	TGTGCCAGCAGCTTAGAGTCCGGGGTTAATCAGCCCCAGCATTTT	CASSLESGVNQPQHF
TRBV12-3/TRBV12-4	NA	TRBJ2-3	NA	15	TGTGCCAGCAGTTTTGTACGCCTCCCGAGAGATACGCAGTATTTT	CASSFVRLPRDTQYF
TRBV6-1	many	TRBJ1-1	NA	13	TGTGCCAGCAGTGAACCGGGTGGCGTTGAAGCTTTCTTT	CASSEPGGVEAFF
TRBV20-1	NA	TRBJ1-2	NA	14	TGCAGTGTCCTCCGGGACACCGGAGACTATGGCTACACCTTC	CSVLRDTGDYGYTF
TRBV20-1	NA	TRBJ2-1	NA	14	TGCAGTGCTAGCCCACCAATCGGGATTGATGAGCAGTTCTTC	CSASPPIGIDEQFF